This T cell receptor (beta chain) came from a study of blood T cells in healthy people across ages. Regarding the study as a whole: Percentage of naive T cells showed a strong correlation with TCR beta diversity.

It was with a sample-barcoded 5' primer and a J-beta primer mix that a second PCR of about 6 to 12 cycles was run. MiXCR, applied by TCRdb to the 5' RACE reads, yields one record per CDR3 protein. The sample has fewer than 2,000,000 distinct CDR3 sequences; around 35% are singletons. Approximately 9 milliliters of peripheral blood were drawn from each donor into EDTA-treated tubes. Between the trimmed V and J ends, which lost 3 bases and 5 bases, there was a span of 17 bases. CDR1 SGHRS and CDR2 YFSETQ come from the germline V gene. This CDR3 is built from 15 residues. Turning to this clonotype: Its antigen remains unidentified. Being one base from a much bigger clone, this may be a read error.

The sample taken for sequencing was blood. The V gene is TRBV5-1, the J gene TRBJ2-5; D possibly uses TRBD1 or TRBD2 (5 bases each). The sequence derives from a woman in her twenties or thirties in good health. The CDR3 protein is CASSSRDPTLETQYF. As DNA, the CDR3 is TGCGCCAGCAGCTCCCGGGACCCCACTCTCGAGACCCAGTACTTC.